A single sample is the source of the 24 T cell receptor beta chains below, sequenced in a study of T cell responses to AZD1222 COVID-19 vaccine. Libraries were prepared by immunoSEQ multiplex PCR; TCRdb keeps only in-frame clonotypes and omits some of them. There are about 120,000 clones in the sample; over 75% occur only once, and 6.5% to 9.5% lies in the top ten. The specimen comprised peripheral blood, sampled on day 0 of AZD1222 vaccination. These receptors all come from an adult in good health.

V usage is TRBV28 and J usage is TRBJ1-1, with D perhaps matching TRBD1 (5 bases). This CDR3 is 15 amino acids long. Germline CDR1 is MDHEN and CDR2 is SYDVKM. The ends were cut back, 5 bases at V and 0 bases at J, with 13 bases in the middle. The CDR3 sequence: CASSLWQGLNTEAFF. Written as DNA, the CDR3 is TGTGCCAGCAGTCTTTGGCAGGGTTTGAACACTGAAGCTTTCTTT.

Worth noting for this clone: Additional DNA sequences in this sample encode the identical CDR3. The chain links TRBV24-1 to TRBJ1-1; TRBD1 aligns across 9 bases. The germline V gene encodes CDR1 KGHDR and CDR2 SFDVKD. The CDR3 has 15 amino acids. Trimming at V came to 2 bases and at J to 4 bases, leaving 4 bases not matched to a gene. CDR3 sequence (DNA): TGTGCCACCAGTGATTCGGGACAGGGCGGCACTGAAGCTTTCTTT. Amino acids: CATSDSGQGGTEAFF.

The gene calls are TRBV28 and TRBJ1-1, with D hard to call. The germline CDR1 and CDR2 sequences are MDHEN and SYDVKM. CDR3 length equals 14 residues. The V end was cut by 3 bases, the J end by 0 bases, with 8 bases between. In nucleotides, the CDR3 is TGTGCCAGCAGTTTTGAAGGGCTGAACACTGAAGCTTTCTTT. Its protein is CASSFEGLNTEAFF.

As DNA, the CDR3 is TGTGCCAGCAGTTACCCCGATACCCAGTACTTC. This sequence encodes CASSYPDTQYF. The chain couples TRBV6-2 or TRBV6-3 to TRBJ2-5; D call uncertain. The CDR3 runs to 11 residues. Trimming pared 2 bases from V and 8 bases from J, leaving 6 bases between. CDR1 is MNHEY, CDR2 SVGEGT, per germline.

The chain combines TRBV11-3 with TRBJ2-7; D gene ambiguous. Germline CDR1 is SGHNT and CDR2 is YENEEA. There are 13 residues in the CDR3. Trimming removed 1 base at V and 0 bases at J, with 4 bases between. As DNA, the CDR3 is TGTGCCAGCAGCTTAGCCCACTCCTACGAGCAGTACTTC. It is translated as CASSLAHSYEQYF.

V is TRBV10-3 and J is TRBJ1-2; 7 bases are shared with TRBD1. With 6 bases clipped from V and 8 bases from J, the junction kept 18 bases outside the gene matches. The CDR3 spans 16 residues. The germline V gene encodes CDR1 ENHRY and CDR2 SYGVKD. The CDR3 loop reads CAISEQGRDTMAGYTF. The CDR3 nucleotides read TGTGCCATCAGCGAACAGGGGAGGGATACTATGGCGGGCTACACCTTC.

J is TRBJ1-1 and V is TRBV23-1; D unresolved. TRBV23-1 is an ORF; its function is uncertain. V was cut by 8 bases and J by 5 bases, with 12 bases left in between. The CDR3 length is 12 residues. The CDR3 loop reads CASSRNWTEAFF. The CDR3 DNA sequence: TGCGCCAGCTCCCGGAATTGGACTGAAGCTTTCTTT.

This sequence joins TRBV2 and TRBJ1-1, with D unclear. Germline V CDR1 and CDR2: SNHLY, FYNNEI. Between the trimmed V and J ends, which lost 8 bases and 0 bases, there was a span of 7 bases. There are 12 residues in the CDR3. The CDR3, as DNA: TGTGCCAGCCGCGGGTTGAACACTGAAGCTTTCTTT. It yields the protein CASRGLNTEAFF.

The CDR3 here is CASSLQTSGRGMGEQFF. The CDR3 DNA reads TGTGCCAGCAGTTTACAGACTAGCGGGAGGGGTATGGGTGAGCAGTTCTTC. The chain joins TRBV27 to TRBJ2-1; 14 nucleotides align to TRBD2. V was clipped by 2 bases and J by 9 bases; unmatched bases: 9. This CDR3 contains 17 residues. In germline, CDR1 is MNHEY, CDR2 SMNVEV (reference sequence).

The chain carries TRBV7-9 and TRBJ1-1; D is perhaps TRBD1 (5 bases). The CDR3 has 15 residues. Trimming removed 4 bases at V and 1 base at J, with 13 bases between. Germline CDR1 SEHNR, CDR2 FQNEAQ (reference sequence). The CDR3 spells CASSYSPTGNTEAFF. CDR3 DNA: TGTGCCAGCAGCTATTCACCCACAGGGAACACTGAAGCTTTCTTT. The complete variable domain, with remaining parts taken from reference TRBV7-9 and TRBJ1-1, reads DTGVSQNPRHKITKRGQNVTFRCDPISEHNRLYWYRQTLGQGPEFLTYFQNEAQLEKSRLLSDRFSAERPKGSFSTLEIQRTEQGDSAMYLCASSYSPTGNTEAFFGQGTRLTVV.

CDR3 region: CASSEGQLSGNTIYF. The CDR3 DNA is TGTGCCAGCAGCGAGGGACAGCTCTCTGGAAACACCATATATTTT. V and J are TRBV5-8 and TRBJ1-3, with 7 bases that match TRBD1. Germline CDR1 reads SGHTS; CDR2 reads YDEGEE. The CDR3 is made up of 15 amino acids. The V segment lost 4 bases and the J segment 0 bases; nucleotides outside the gene matches: 4.

J is TRBJ2-7 and V is TRBV28, with 9 nucleotides matching TRBD1. J lost 6 bases, V lost 4 bases, and 10 bases had no gene match. The CDR3 is 15 residues long. CDR1 MDHEN and CDR2 SYDVKM come from the germline V gene. The CDR3 reads CASSSTGTGMAEQYF. The DNA for the CDR3 is TGTGCCAGCAGTTCGACCGGGACAGGGATGGCCGAGCAGTACTTC.

The J gene is TRBJ2-7, the V gene TRBV28; TRBD2 aligns across 11 bases. The CDR3 spans 14 residues. Looked up from germline, CDR1 is MDHEN and CDR2 is SYDVKM. J gave up 5 bases and V 10 bases, and 10 bases lay outside the gene matches. The CDR3 protein is CATVLAGELHEQYF. The CDR3 DNA sequence: TGTGCCACCGTACTAGCGGGAGAGTTACACGAGCAGTACTTC.

The chain recombines TRBV30 with TRBJ2-5, with D perhaps TRBD1 or TRBD2 (6 bases each). V shed 4 bases and J shed 9 bases, with 15 bases lying between them. Per the germline V gene, CDR1 is GTSNPN and CDR2 is SVGIG (reference sequence). The CDR3 is 12 amino acids. The chain's CDR3 is CAWKPSGAPQYF. DNA for the CDR3: TGTGCCTGGAAGCCTTCGGGGGCCCCCCAGTACTTC.

The CDR3 region has the DNA TGTGCCTGGAGCAGATCCGGGACACAGAACACTGAAGCTTTCTTT. Its protein is CAWSRSGTQNTEAFF. V usage is TRBV30 and J usage is TRBJ1-1, with D maybe TRBD1 (6 bases). Trimming left V 3 bases short and J 1 base short, with 15 bases between. CDR1 and CDR2 (germline): GTSNPN, SVGIG (reference sequence). The CDR3 loop spans 15 amino acids.

The genes are TRBV9 and TRBJ1-1, with D possibly being TRBD1 (6 bases). V was clipped by 4 bases and J by 5 bases, with 15 bases between them. This CDR3 is built from 14 residues. Germline V lookup: CDR1 SGDLS, CDR2 YYNGEE. The CDR3 is CASSRPPGETEAFF. The CDR3 DNA sequence: TGTGCCAGCAGCCGACCCCCAGGGGAGACTGAAGCTTTCTTT.

As DNA, the CDR3 is TGTGCCAGCAGTGTAGGGACAGGGCAGCTGTTTTTT. It encodes CASSVGTGQLFF. The V call is TRBV2, the J call TRBJ1-4; TRBD1 matches 9 bases. V lost 4 bases and J lost 14; bases outside the gene matches: 5. CDR3 size: 12 residues. From germline, CDR1 is SNHLY and CDR2 FYNNEI.

The V gene is TRBV6-6, the J gene TRBJ1-1; 7 bases agree with TRBD1. From germline, CDR1 is MNHNY and CDR2 SVGAGI (reference sequence). V gave up 10 bases and J gave up 5 bases; unmatched junction bases: 7. The CDR3 is made up of 12 amino acids. The CDR3 spells CATTYRGTEAFF. The CDR3, as DNA: TGTGCCACGACCTACAGGGGAACTGAAGCTTTCTTT.

The CDR3 here is CASSDSLENNEQFF. The CDR3 bases are TGTGCCAGCAGTGACTCCCTAGAAAACAATGAGCAGTTCTTC. The chain employs TRBV6-4 and TRBJ2-1; no definite D call. The germline gives CDR1 MRHNA, CDR2 SNTAGT. CDR3 length equals 14 residues. Deletions cut 0 bases from V and 5 bases from J, with 8 bases between.

This clone was observed a single time. The gene calls are TRBV9 and TRBJ1-2; a weak D match, TRBD1 (6 bases). Germline CDR1 SGDLS, CDR2 YYNGEE. The CDR3 is 13 amino acids. V dropped 1 base and J dropped 3 bases, with 7 bases sitting between them. The CDR3 coding sequence is TGTGCCAGCAGCGTATCAGGGGACTATGGCTACACCTTC. It translates to CASSVSGDYGYTF.

The chain links TRBV28 to TRBJ2-1; TRBD1 agrees at 7 bases. The CDR3 spans 16 residues. CDR1 is MDHEN and CDR2 is SYDVKM in the germline V gene. The junction had 13 bases not matched to a gene; V was cut back by 5 bases and J by 6 bases. CDR3 in DNA: TGTGCCAGCAGTAGCCCTGGAATGAGGGGGCTCAATGAGCAGTTCTTC. Translating it yields CASSSPGMRGLNEQFF.

Written as DNA, the CDR3 is TGTGCCAGCAGCCTAGGAGGCGCTTCGGGTACGCAGTATTTT. Its protein is CASSLGGASGTQYF. The chain uses TRBV7-2 and TRBJ2-3; possible D gene TRBD2, 5 bases. V lost 5 bases to trimming and J lost 8 bases, with 17 bases between them. The CDR3 extends over 14 amino acids. Germline assignment: CDR1 SGHTA and CDR2 FQGNSA.

This sequence joins TRBV9 and TRBJ1-1; D gene unclear. The CDR3 runs 13 residues. Germline loops: CDR1 SGDLS, CDR2 YYNGEE. Trimming cost V 0 bases and J 2 bases, with 5 bases left between them. The CDR3 nucleotides are TGTGCCAGCAGCGTAGGACACAACACTGAAGCTTTCTTT. It translates to CASSVGHNTEAFF.

This chain joins TRBV28 and TRBJ1-1; tentatively, D is TRBD1 (6 bases). V gave up 7 bases and J gave up 4 bases, with 13 bases separating them. From germline, CDR1 is MDHEN and CDR2 SYDVKM. The CDR3 runs to 13 residues. CDR3 residues: CASNHGGGTEAFF. The CDR3 bases are TGTGCCAGCAACCATGGAGGGGGCACTGAAGCTTTCTTT.